This TCR beta chain was obtained from a study of blood T cell repertoires in COVID-19. Study-wide background: The study drew acute and convalescent COVID-19 samples from the United States, Italy and Spain.

CDR1 and CDR2 from the germline V gene are SGDLS and YYNGEE. The CDR3 sequence is 18 residues long. J lost 7 bases, V lost 3 bases, and 16 bases had no gene match. The repertoire was sequenced with immunoSEQ multiplex PCR; TCRdb's copy has only in-frame clones and lacks some. The table has about 140,000 clones, 85% to 90% seen once. Sequences were obtained from peripheral blood. The rearrangement joins TRBV9 to TRBJ2-6; 7 positions agree with TRBD1. This TCR was recovered from an older woman with acute or convalescent COVID-19. CDR3 DNA sequence: TGTGCCAGCAGCGGCCCCGGGACAGCCAGCTCTGAAGCCAACGTCCTGACTTTC. Its protein is CASSGPGTASSEANVLTF. Variable domain in full (rest from reference TRBV9 and TRBJ2-6): DSGVTQTPKHLITATGQRVTLRCSPRSGDLSVYWYQQSLDQGLQFLIQYYNGEERAKGNILERFSAQQFPDLHSELNLSSLELGDSALYFCASSGPGTASSEANVLTFGAGSRLTVL.